The source of this T cell receptor beta chain is a study of identical twins. This clonotype was observed many times. In germline, CDR1 is SNHLY, CDR2 FYNNEI. V trimming: 5 bases; J trimming: 1 base; junction bases outside the gene matches: 15. The CDR3 consists of 18 residues. TCRdb reanalysed the 5' RACE reads using MiXCR and keeps one entry per CDR3 protein. This sample yields 450,000 to 650,000 distinct CDR3 sequences, of which roughly 9.5% are seen a single time; 2.5% to 3% belongs to the top ten. These sequences were also reported in another study, on yellow fever vaccine responses in identical twins.

Sequencing was carried out using PBMCs. The gene calls are TRBV2 and TRBJ2-5; 8 bases are shared with TRBD2. This TCR derives from a woman aged 18-29 years in good health. CDR3 DNA: TGTGCCAGCAGTCAGCCTTCTAGCGGGCCGAAACTCCAAGAGACCCAGTACTTC. Protein product: CASSQPSSGPKLQETQYF.